Presented here are 20 T cell receptor beta chains from one specimen sequenced in a study of CD8 T cells in Susac syndrome. Random hexamers were used to reverse transcribe roughly 0.45 to 1 ug of RNA. TCRdb redid the calling of the immunoSEQ multiplex PCR reads with MiXCR, one entry per CDR3 protein. The table lists 90,000 or so distinct CDR3 sequences, 85% to 95% of them singletons. Sequenced input: CD8+ T cells from PBMCs. These receptors all come from a human donor in good health.

DNA of the CDR3: TGTGCCAGCAGGACGACTAGCGGTGACTCCTACGAGCAGTACTTC. As protein: CASRTTSGDSYEQYF. The rearrangement uses TRBV2 and TRBJ2-7, with 9 bases aligning to TRBD2. The CDR3 spans 15 residues. Germline V CDR1 and CDR2: SNHLY, FYNNEI. V was pared by 6 bases and J by 0 bases, with 6 bases of the junction left unmatched. Full variable domain (outside the CDR3, taken from reference TRBV2 and TRBJ2-7): EPEVTQTPSHQVTQMGQEVILRCVPISNHLYFYWYRQILGQKVEFLVSFYNNEISEKSEIFDDQFSVERPDGSNFTLKIRSTKLEDSAMYFCASRTTSGDSYEQYFGPGTRLTVT.

The rearrangement joins TRBV6-1 to TRBJ2-2; 10 positions agree with TRBD2. This CDR3 spans 17 amino acids. Germline CDR1 MNHNS, CDR2 SASEGT. V lost 5 bases and J lost 0; bases outside the gene matches: 6. The CDR3 protein is CASSQRGGPPNTGELFF. CDR3 DNA: TGTGCCAGCAGTCAGCGGGGGGGCCCCCCGAACACCGGGGAGCTGTTTTTT.

The chain uses TRBV4-2 and TRBJ2-2, with D hard to call. Trimming cost V 3 bases and J 4 bases, with 12 bases left between them. From germline, CDR1 is LGHNA and CDR2 YNFKEQ. This CDR3 spans 15 amino acids. The CDR3 protein is CASSHDRASTGELFF. CDR3 DNA: TGTGCCAGCAGCCACGACCGGGCTTCCACCGGGGAGCTGTTTTTT.

The rearrangement uses TRBV6-1 and TRBJ1-1; a weak D match, TRBD1 (6 bases). Looked up from germline, CDR1 is MNHNS and CDR2 is SASEGT. This CDR3 is 13 amino acids long. With 5 bases removed from V and 4 bases from J, the gap between germline ends came to 11 bases. The CDR3 nucleotides are TGTGCCAGCAGTACAGGGTGGGCCACTGAAGCTTTCTTT. It codes for CASSTGWATEAFF.

The chain recombines TRBV5-6 with TRBJ1-6; D is possibly TRBD1 (5 bases). The V end was cut by 4 bases, the J end by 8 bases, with 13 bases between. The CDR3 is 14 amino acids. The germline V gene has CDR1 SGHDT and CDR2 YYEEEE. The CDR3 protein is CASSQDSPHSPLHF. The CDR3 nucleotides are TGTGCCAGCAGCCAAGACAGCCCCCATTCACCCCTCCACTTT.

The rearrangement links TRBV7-9 to TRBJ2-7; D tentatively reads TRBD1 or TRBD2 (7 bases each). CDR3 length: 16 residues. Germline V gives CDR1 SEHNR, CDR2 FQNEAQ (reference sequence). V lost 5 bases and J 4 bases, leaving 21 bases between the germline ends. In DNA, the CDR3 is TGTGCCAGCAGCCGCATCAAGACAGGGCGGGAGTACGAGCAGTACTTC. This codes for CASSRIKTGREYEQYF. Based on the CDR3 plus reference TRBV7-9 and TRBJ2-7, the full variable domain is DTGVSQNPRHKITKRGQNVTFRCDPISEHNRLYWYRQTLGQGPEFLTYFQNEAQLEKSRLLSDRFSAERPKGSFSTLEIQRTEQGDSAMYLCASSRIKTGREYEQYFGPGTRLTVT.

The chain recombines TRBV29-1 with TRBJ1-1; no firm D call. The CDR3 has 11 amino acids. V dropped 1 base and J dropped 3 bases, with 3 bases sitting between them. Germline V gene sequence: CDR1 SQVTM, CDR2 ANQGSEA. CDR3 amino acids: CSVEVYTEAFF. CDR3 nucleotide sequence: TGCAGCGTTGAAGTTTACACTGAAGCTTTCTTT.

This chain links TRBV13 with TRBJ2-3; D unclear. CDR3 length: 14 residues. Trimming pared 0 bases from V and 4 bases from J, leaving 8 bases between. The germline CDR1 and CDR2 sequences are PRHDT and FYEKMQ (reference sequence). CDR3 bases: TGTGCCAGCAGCTTAGGTCAGAGGTCAGATACGCAGTATTTT. This translates into CASSLGQRSDTQYF.

This clonotype was detected only once. This rearrangement joins TRBV5-1 to TRBJ1-1, with D possibly TRBD1 on 5 matching bases. Per germline, CDR1 SGHRS and CDR2 YFSETQ. The CDR3 has 15 amino acids. The V and J ends lost 2 bases and 7 bases respectively, with 18 bases between them. For the CDR3, the DNA is TGCGCCAGCAGCTTCGCTGCCCCGCCTGGGGGTGAAGCTTTCTTT. Translation: CASSFAAPPGGEAFF. The full variable domain, in which reference TRBV5-1 and TRBJ1-1 provide the parts outside the CDR3, is KAGVTQTPRYLIKTRGQQVTLSCSPISGHRSVSWYQQTPGQGLQFLFEYFSETQRNKGNFPGRFSGRQFSNSRSEMNVSTLELGDSALYLCASSFAAPPGGEAFFGQGTRLTVV.

This chain connects TRBV4-2 to TRBJ2-3; a weak D match, TRBD1 (6 bases). Trimming cost V 0 bases and J 2 bases, with 9 bases left between them. This CDR3 contains 15 residues. Germline loops: CDR1 LGHNA, CDR2 YNFKEQ. This chain's CDR3 is CASSQERGYTDTQYF. CDR3 nucleotide sequence: TGTGCCAGCAGCCAAGAGAGGGGGTACACAGATACGCAGTATTTT.

The rearrangement links TRBV23-1 to TRBJ1-5; D gene unclear. TRBV23-1 qualifies as an ORF whose function is uncertain. This CDR3 region has 17 residues. With 4 bases removed from V and 4 bases from J, the gap between germline ends came to 20 bases. Written as DNA, the CDR3 is TGCGCCAGCAGTCCCCTATTCCCCCGAGGCAGGAATCAGCCCCAGCATTTT. It specifies CASSPLFPRGRNQPQHF.

This clonotype appeared a single time. The rearrangement links TRBV30 to TRBJ2-3; no clear D. Per germline, CDR1 GTSNPN and CDR2 SVGIG (reference sequence). The CDR3 loop spans 13 amino acids. V was trimmed by 2 bases and J by 3 bases, leaving 9 bases between them. Here the CDR3 reads CAWSLDGTDTQYF. In DNA, the CDR3 is TGTGCCTGGAGTCTGGACGGTACAGATACGCAGTATTTT.

This chain links TRBV13 with TRBJ2-5, with 8 bases matching TRBD2. Germline CDR1 is PRHDT and CDR2 is FYEKMQ (reference sequence). The junction had 8 bases not matched to a gene; V was cut back by 5 bases and J by 3 bases. CDR3 length: 15 amino acids. The chain's CDR3 is CASSHSGAGEETQYF. CDR3 coding DNA: TGTGCCAGCAGCCATAGCGGAGCGGGGGAAGAGACCCAGTACTTC. Full variable domain (outside the CDR3, taken from reference TRBV13 and TRBJ2-5): AAGVIQSPRHLIKEKRETATLKCYPIPRHDTVYWYQQGPGQDPQFLISFYEKMQSDKGSIPDRFSAQQFSDYHSELNMSSLELGDSALYFCASSHSGAGEETQYFGPGTRLLVL.

The chain is built from TRBV29-1 and TRBJ2-7; D call uncertain. The length of the CDR3 is 11 residues. Germline V lookup: CDR1 SQVTM, CDR2 ANQGSEA. V was pared by 7 bases and J by 3 bases, with 10 bases between. The CDR3 nucleotides are TGCAGCGCGAGAGTGGTCTACGAGCAGTACTTC. Residues: CSARVVYEQYF.

This chain links TRBV7-9 with TRBJ1-6; 10 positions agree with TRBD1. CDR1 is SEHNR, CDR2 FQNEAQ, per germline (reference sequence). This CDR3 has 15 amino acids. V shed 5 bases, J shed 6 bases, and the junction held 4 bases outside the gene matches. The DNA for the CDR3 is TGTGCCAGCAGCCTCGGGACAGGGGTTAATTCACCCCTCCACTTT. Its translation: CASSLGTGVNSPLHF.

The CDR3 nucleotides are TGTGCCAGCAGCGTAGAAGGAGGCCCCGGGGAGCTGTTTTTT. This sequence encodes CASSVEGGPGELFF. The chain carries TRBV9 and TRBJ2-2; D perhaps matches TRBD2 (5 bases). The CDR3 is made up of 14 amino acids. The V gene lost 0 bases and the J gene lost 6 bases, with 9 bases spanning the gap. CDR1 and CDR2 from the germline V gene are SGDLS and YYNGEE.

The count of this clonotype is one. Written as DNA, the CDR3 is TGTGCCAGCAGCTCGGACAGCGGACAGTTCTTC. It specifies CASSSDSGQFF. This rearrangement joins TRBV5-6 to TRBJ2-1, with D maybe TRBD1 (6 bases). This CDR3 is 11 amino acids long. Trimming shortened V by 3 bases and J by 13 bases, and 11 bases separated the two germline ends. Germline assignment: CDR1 SGHDT and CDR2 YYEEEE.

The CDR3 bases are TGTGCCACGGGTTTTGGGTTCAATGAAAAACTGTTTTTT. Translated: CATGFGFNEKLFF. This rearrangement joins TRBV27 to TRBJ1-4; D gene ambiguous. The germline V and J ends were trimmed by 10 bases and 5 bases, with 14 bases remaining between them. The CDR3 consists of 13 residues. Germline assignment: CDR1 MNHEY and CDR2 SMNVEV (reference sequence).

This chain connects TRBV7-9 to TRBJ2-4, with a tentative D call TRBD2 (6 bases). Trimming stripped 1 base from V and 1 base from J, with 11 bases between. Germline V gives CDR1 SEHNR, CDR2 FQNEAQ (reference sequence). The CDR3 is made up of 16 amino acids. The CDR3 spells CASSLEGRGAKNIQYF. The CDR3 nucleotides read TGTGCCAGCAGCTTAGAGGGACGGGGGGCCAAAAACATTCAGTACTTC.

J is TRBJ2-3 and V is TRBV29-1; tentatively, D is TRBD2 (7 bases). The CDR3 loop spans 15 amino acids. V lost 1 base and J 2 bases, leaving 13 bases between the germline ends. CDR1 SQVTM and CDR2 ANQGSEA come from the germline V gene. CDR3 sequence (DNA): TGCAGCGTTGAAGTGGCGGGGGCCTCCACAGATACGCAGTATTTT. The encoded protein is CSVEVAGASTDTQYF.